Following are 9 T cell receptor beta chains from one sample sequenced in a study of CD8 T cells in ankylosing spondylitis. TCRdb used MiXCR to reprocess the 5' RACE reads, holding one entry per CDR3 protein. The table has a few hundred thousand distinct CDR3 sequences, about 20% seen once. The specimen was blood, either unsorted or a sorted T cell fraction (not recorded which). The source of these receptors is a female donor with ankylosing spondylitis or in good health (not recorded which).

As for this clonotype: The junction departs from the called germline gene at one end, perhaps through a read error. CDR3 sequence reads: CSSSAGGSRYTF. The CDR3 nucleotides are TGTTCCAGCAGCGCAGGGGGGAGCCGCTACACCTTC. The chain employs TRBV7-2 and TRBJ1-2, with TRBD1 matching 7 bases. Germline V gene sequence: CDR1 SGHTA, CDR2 FQGNSA. This CDR3 has 12 residues.

J is TRBJ1-5 and V is TRBV20-1, with TRBD1 as a possible D gene (6 bases). The CDR3 consists of 13 residues. V was pared by 6 bases and J by 6 bases, with 15 bases between. From germline, CDR1 is DFQATT and CDR2 SNEGSKA (reference sequence). Written as DNA, the CDR3 is TGCAGTGCCCGGCGGGGGGCCGGTCAGCCCCAGCATTTT. This translates into CSARRGAGQPQHF.

The V call is TRBV20-1, the J call TRBJ2-3; perhaps TRBD2 as D (5 bases). The germline V gene has CDR1 DFQATT and CDR2 SNEGSKA (reference sequence). V was cut by 5 bases and J by 2 bases, with 20 bases left in between. The CDR3 has 16 residues. The CDR3: CSAPLGSEELTDTQYF. CDR3 in DNA: TGCAGTGCTCCCTTAGGTAGCGAAGAGCTCACAGATACGCAGTATTTT.

This clonotype was picked up many times. This rearrangement joins TRBV6-5 to TRBJ1-5; D remains ambiguous. There are 15 residues in the CDR3. V dropped 0 bases and J dropped 3 bases, with 9 bases sitting between them. In germline, CDR1 is MNHEY, CDR2 SVGAGI. This CDR3 is CASSYSVGNNQPQHF. CDR3 DNA: TGTGCCAGCAGTTACTCTGTGGGAAACAATCAGCCCCAGCATTTT.

This rearrangement joins TRBV10-3 to TRBJ2-5; D not resolved. V lost 2 bases to trimming and J lost 2 bases, with 3 bases between them. Per the germline V gene, CDR1 is ENHRY and CDR2 is SYGVKD. This CDR3 region has 12 residues. CDR3 DNA: TGTGCCATCAGTGAGCCTCAAGAGACCCAGTACTTC. Its protein is CAISEPQETQYF.

This clonotype was counted at least ten times. The rearrangement links TRBV28 to TRBJ2-1; no definite D call. CDR1 is MDHEN and CDR2 is SYDVKM in the germline V gene. V was cut by 7 bases and J by 6 bases, with 13 bases left in between. The CDR3 extends over 13 amino acids. CDR3 DNA sequence: TGTGCCAGCACCCTGCCCGGGCTCAATGAGCAGTTCTTC. Amino acid sequence: CASTLPGLNEQFF. Variable domain in full (rest from reference TRBV28 and TRBJ2-1): DVKVTQSSRYLVKRTGEKVFLECVQDMDHENMFWYRQDPGLGLRLIYFSYDVKMKEKGDIPEGYSVSREKKERFSLILESASTNQTSMYLCASTLPGLNEQFFGPGTRLTVL.

This clonotype was detected a few times. This sequence joins TRBV30 and TRBJ2-2, with TRBD2 matching over 8 bases. CDR3 length: 15 residues. V trimming: 5 bases; J trimming: 0 bases; junction bases outside the gene matches: 5. Germline CDR1 is GTSNPN and CDR2 is SVGIG (reference sequence). CDR3 bases: TGTGCCTGGGGTAGACTAGCGCCGAACACCGGGGAGCTGTTTTTT. Amino acid sequence: CAWGRLAPNTGELFF.

The V call is TRBV20-1, the J call TRBJ2-3; tentatively, D is TRBD2 (5 bases). CDR3 length: 14 amino acids. V was pared by 4 bases and J by 5 bases, with 16 bases between. The germline V gene encodes CDR1 DFQATT and CDR2 SNEGSKA (reference sequence). CDR3 in DNA: TGCAGTGCTATCAGCTCGCTGGGGAGAGATACGCAGTATTTT. This gives the protein CSAISSLGRDTQYF.

The rearrangement uses TRBV11-2 and TRBJ2-7; D gene unclear. V lost 5 bases and J lost 5, with 10 bases in between. Germline V CDR1 and CDR2: SGHAT, FQNNGV. The CDR3 spans 12 residues. The CDR3 nucleotides read TGTGCCAGCAGCCCAAGCCGACACGAGCAGTACTTC. Amino acid sequence: CASSPSRHEQYF.